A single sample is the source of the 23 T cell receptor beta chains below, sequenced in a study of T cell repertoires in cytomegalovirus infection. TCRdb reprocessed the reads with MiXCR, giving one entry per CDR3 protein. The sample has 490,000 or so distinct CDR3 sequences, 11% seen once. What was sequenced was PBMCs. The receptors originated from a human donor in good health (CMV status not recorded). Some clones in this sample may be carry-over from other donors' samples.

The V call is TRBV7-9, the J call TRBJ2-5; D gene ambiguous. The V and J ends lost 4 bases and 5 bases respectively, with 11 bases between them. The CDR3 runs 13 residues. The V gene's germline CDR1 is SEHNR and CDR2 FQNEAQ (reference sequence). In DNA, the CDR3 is TGTGCCAGCAGCTCTGGGCCCGTGGAGACCCAGTACTTC. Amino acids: CASSSGPVETQYF. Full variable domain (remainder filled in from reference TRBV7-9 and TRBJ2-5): DTGVSQNPRHKITKRGQNVTFRCDPISEHNRLYWYRQTLGQGPEFLTYFQNEAQLEKSRLLSDRFSAERPKGSFSTLEIQRTEQGDSAMYLCASSSGPVETQYFGPGTRLLVL.

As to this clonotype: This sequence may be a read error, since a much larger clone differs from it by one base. The DNA of the CDR3 is TGTGCCGGCAGTTATTCTGGTGGACCGACGGGAGTACAGCCCCAGCATTTT. Amino acid sequence: CAGSYSGGPTGVQPQHF. The V gene is TRBV6-9, the J gene TRBJ1-5, with D hard to call. Germline CDR1 reads MNHGY; CDR2 reads SVAAGI. The CDR3 consists of 17 residues.

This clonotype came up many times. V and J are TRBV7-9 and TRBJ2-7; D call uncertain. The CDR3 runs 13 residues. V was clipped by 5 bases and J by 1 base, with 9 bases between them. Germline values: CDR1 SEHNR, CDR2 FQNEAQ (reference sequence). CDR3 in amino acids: CASSPDTSYEQYF. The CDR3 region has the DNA TGTGCCAGCAGCCCAGACACGTCCTACGAGCAGTACTTC. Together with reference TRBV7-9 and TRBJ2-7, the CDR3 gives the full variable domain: DTGVSQNPRHKITKRGQNVTFRCDPISEHNRLYWYRQTLGQGPEFLTYFQNEAQLEKSRLLSDRFSAERPKGSFSTLEIQRTEQGDSAMYLCASSPDTSYEQYFGPGTRLTVT.

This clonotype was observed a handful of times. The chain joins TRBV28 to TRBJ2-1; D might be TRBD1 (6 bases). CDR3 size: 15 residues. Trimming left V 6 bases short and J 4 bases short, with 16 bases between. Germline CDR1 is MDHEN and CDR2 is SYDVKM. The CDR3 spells CASRAGQSYYNEQFF. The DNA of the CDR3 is TGTGCCAGCAGGGCCGGACAGAGTTATTACAATGAGCAGTTCTTC.

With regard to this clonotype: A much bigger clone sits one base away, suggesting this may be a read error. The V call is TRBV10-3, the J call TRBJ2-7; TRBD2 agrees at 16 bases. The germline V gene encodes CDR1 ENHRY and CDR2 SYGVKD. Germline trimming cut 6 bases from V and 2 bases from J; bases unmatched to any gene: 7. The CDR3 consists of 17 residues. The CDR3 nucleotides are TGTGCCATCAGAGACCGGGGACTAGCGGGAGGGACCTACGAGCAGTACTTC. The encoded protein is CAIRDRGLAGGTYEQYF.

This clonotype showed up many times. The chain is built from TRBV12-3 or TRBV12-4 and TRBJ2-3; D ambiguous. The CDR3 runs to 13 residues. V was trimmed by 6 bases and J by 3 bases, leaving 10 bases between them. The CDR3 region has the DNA TGTGCCAGCAGCCTCTCTCGGACAGATACGCAGTATTTT. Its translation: CASSLSRTDTQYF.

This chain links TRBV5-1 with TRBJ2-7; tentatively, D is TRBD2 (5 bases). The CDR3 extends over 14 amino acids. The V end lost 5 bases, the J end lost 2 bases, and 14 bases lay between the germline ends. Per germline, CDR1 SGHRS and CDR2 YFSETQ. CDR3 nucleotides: TGCGCCAGCAGGAGCGGTAATTCAGCCTACGAGCAGTACTTC. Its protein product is CASRSGNSAYEQYF.

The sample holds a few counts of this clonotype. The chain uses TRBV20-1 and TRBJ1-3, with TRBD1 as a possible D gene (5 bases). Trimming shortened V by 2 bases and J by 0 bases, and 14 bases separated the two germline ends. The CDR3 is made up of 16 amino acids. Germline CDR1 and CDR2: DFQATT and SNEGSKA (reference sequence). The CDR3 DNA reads TGCAGTGCTAGACCCCTGGAGGGGAGCTCTGGAAACACCATATATTTT. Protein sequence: CSARPLEGSSGNTIYF.

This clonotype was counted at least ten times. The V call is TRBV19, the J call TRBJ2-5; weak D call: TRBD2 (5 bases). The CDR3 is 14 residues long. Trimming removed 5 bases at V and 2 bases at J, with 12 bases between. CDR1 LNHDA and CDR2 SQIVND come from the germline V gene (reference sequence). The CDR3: CASSATDLQETQYF. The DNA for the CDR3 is TGTGCCAGTAGTGCCACGGACTTACAAGAGACCCAGTACTTC.

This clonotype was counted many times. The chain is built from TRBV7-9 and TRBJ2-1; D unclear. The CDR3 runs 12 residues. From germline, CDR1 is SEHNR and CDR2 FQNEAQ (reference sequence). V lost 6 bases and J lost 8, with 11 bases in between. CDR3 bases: TGTGCCAGCAGTGTTAGGGTTGATGAGCAGTTCTTC. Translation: CASSVRVDEQFF.

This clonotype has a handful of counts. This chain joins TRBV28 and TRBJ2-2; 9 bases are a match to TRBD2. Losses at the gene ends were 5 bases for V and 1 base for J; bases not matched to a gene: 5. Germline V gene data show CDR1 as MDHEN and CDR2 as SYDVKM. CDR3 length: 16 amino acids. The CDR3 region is CASSPRLAENTGELFF. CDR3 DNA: TGTGCCAGCAGTCCCCGACTAGCGGAGAACACCGGGGAGCTGTTTTTT.

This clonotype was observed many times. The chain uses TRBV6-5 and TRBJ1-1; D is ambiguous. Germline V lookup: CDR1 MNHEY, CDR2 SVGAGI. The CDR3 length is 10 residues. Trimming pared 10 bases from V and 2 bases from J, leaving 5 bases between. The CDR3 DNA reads TGTGCCACCTACAACACTGAAGCTTTCTTT. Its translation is CATYNTEAFF.

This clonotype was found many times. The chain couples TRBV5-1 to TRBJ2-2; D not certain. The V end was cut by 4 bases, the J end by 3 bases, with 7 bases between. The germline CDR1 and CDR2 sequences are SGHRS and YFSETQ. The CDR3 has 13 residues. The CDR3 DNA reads TGCGCCAGCAGCCGTCCGGACACCGGGGAGCTGTTTTTT. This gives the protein CASSRPDTGELFF.

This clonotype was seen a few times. The CDR3 here is CASSYSLRLREAFF. The CDR3, as DNA: TGTGCCAGCAGTTACTCCCTCAGGCTACGGGAAGCTTTCTTT. The chain employs TRBV6-5 and TRBJ1-1; D is unresolved. Germline V gene data show CDR1 as MNHEY and CDR2 as SVGAGI. Trimming left V 0 bases short and J 8 bases short, with 13 bases between. This CDR3 contains 14 residues.

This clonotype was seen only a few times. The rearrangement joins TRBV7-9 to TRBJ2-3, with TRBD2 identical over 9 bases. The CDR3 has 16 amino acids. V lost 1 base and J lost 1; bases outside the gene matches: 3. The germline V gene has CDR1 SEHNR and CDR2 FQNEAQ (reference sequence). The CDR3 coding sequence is TGTGCCAGCAGCTTAGTCCGACTAGCGGGCACAGATACGCAGTATTTT. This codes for CASSLVRLAGTDTQYF. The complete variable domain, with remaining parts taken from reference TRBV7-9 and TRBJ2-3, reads DTGVSQNPRHKITKRGQNVTFRCDPISEHNRLYWYRQTLGQGPEFLTYFQNEAQLEKSRLLSDRFSAERPKGSFSTLEIQRTEQGDSAMYLCASSLVRLAGTDTQYFGPGTRLTVL.

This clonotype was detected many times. CDR3 sequence reads: CASRSRTSGRGAYNEQFF. The DNA of the CDR3 is TGTGCCAGCAGATCCAGGACTAGCGGGAGAGGGGCCTACAATGAGCAGTTCTTC. J is TRBJ2-1 and V is TRBV6-5; 13 bases are a match to TRBD2. The CDR3 totals 18 residues. Looked up from germline, CDR1 is MNHEY and CDR2 is SVGAGI. Losses at the gene ends were 6 bases for V and 2 bases for J; bases not matched to a gene: 10.

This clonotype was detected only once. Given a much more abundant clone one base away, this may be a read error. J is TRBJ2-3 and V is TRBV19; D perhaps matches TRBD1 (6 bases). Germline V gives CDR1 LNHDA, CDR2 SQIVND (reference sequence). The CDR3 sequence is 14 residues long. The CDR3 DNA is TGTGCCAGTAGTCCGGACAGCTCCACAGATACGCAGTGTTTT. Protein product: CASSPDSSTDTQCF.

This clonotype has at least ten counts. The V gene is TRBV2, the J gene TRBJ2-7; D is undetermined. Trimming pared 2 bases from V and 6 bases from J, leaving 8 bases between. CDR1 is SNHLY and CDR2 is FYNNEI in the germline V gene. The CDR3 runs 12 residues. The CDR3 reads CASSEPRPEQYF. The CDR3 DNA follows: TGTGCCAGCAGTGAACCCAGGCCCGAGCAGTACTTC.

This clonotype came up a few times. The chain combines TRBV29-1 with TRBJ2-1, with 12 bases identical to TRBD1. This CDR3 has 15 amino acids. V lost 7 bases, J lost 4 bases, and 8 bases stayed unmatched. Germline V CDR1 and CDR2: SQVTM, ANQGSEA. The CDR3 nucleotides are TGCAGCGCCCCCGGGACAGGGGGCTTATACAATGAGCAGTTCTTC. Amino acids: CSAPGTGGLYNEQFF.

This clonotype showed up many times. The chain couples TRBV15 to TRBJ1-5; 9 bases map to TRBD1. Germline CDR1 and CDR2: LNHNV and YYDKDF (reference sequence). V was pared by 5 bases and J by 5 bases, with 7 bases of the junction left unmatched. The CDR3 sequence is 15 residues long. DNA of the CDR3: TGTGCCACCAGCCCATGGACAGGGGACTATCAGCCCCAGCATTTT. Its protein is CATSPWTGDYQPQHF.

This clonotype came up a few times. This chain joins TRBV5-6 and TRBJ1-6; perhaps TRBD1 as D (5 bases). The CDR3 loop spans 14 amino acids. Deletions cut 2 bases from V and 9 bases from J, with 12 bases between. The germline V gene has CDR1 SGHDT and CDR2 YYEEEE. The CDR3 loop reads CASSLRGDGSPLHF. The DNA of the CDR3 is TGTGCCAGCAGCTTACGGGGCGATGGTTCACCCCTCCACTTT.

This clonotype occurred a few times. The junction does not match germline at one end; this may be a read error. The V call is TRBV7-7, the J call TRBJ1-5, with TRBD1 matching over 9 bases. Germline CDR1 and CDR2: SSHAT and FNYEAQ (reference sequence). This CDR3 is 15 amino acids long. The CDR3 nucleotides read TGTGCTAGCAAGAAGGACAGGGGTAGCAATCAGCCCCAGCATTTT. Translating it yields CASKKDRGSNQPQHF. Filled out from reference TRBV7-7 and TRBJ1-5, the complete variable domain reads GAGVSQSPRYKVTKRGQDVTLRCDPISSHATLYWYQQALGQGPEFLTYFNYEAQPDKSGLPSDRFSAERPEGSISTLTIQRTEQRDSAMYRCASKKDRGSNQPQHFGDGTRLSIL.

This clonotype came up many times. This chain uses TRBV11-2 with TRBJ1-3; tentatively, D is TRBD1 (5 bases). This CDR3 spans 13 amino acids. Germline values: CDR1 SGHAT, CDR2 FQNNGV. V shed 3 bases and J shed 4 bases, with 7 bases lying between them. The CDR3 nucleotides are TGTGCCAGCAGCTTCCAGGGAGGAAACACCATATATTTT. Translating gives CASSFQGGNTIYF.